The entry below gives a single T cell receptor (beta chain) sequence along with its context. What it binds is not known. Samples were taken at baseline and on day 1 of cycles 4 and 7. This record comes from a study of OX40 agonist ivuxolimab in advanced cancers. Assay: immunoSEQ multiplex PCR; the TCRdb copy retains only in-frame clones and omits some. There are over 15,000 clones in the sample; around 90% occur only once, and about 52% lies in the top ten. Study-level findings and limits: No determination was made of the antigen specificity of the expanded peripheral T cells. Some patients without response likewise showed low normalized clonal expansion.

CDR3 length equals 16 residues. CDR1 and CDR2 from the germline V gene are SGHAT and FQNNGV. V lost 0 bases to trimming and J lost 4 bases; unmatched junction nucleotides: 3. The TCR originated in an adult with an advanced solid tumor such as melanoma, head and neck, liver or kidney cancer. The source was CD4+ or CD8+ T cells sorted from blood, collected in a trial of the OX40 agonist ivuxolimab. The V gene is TRBV11-2, the J gene TRBJ2-1, with 10 bases fitting TRBD2. The CDR3 DNA follows: TGTGCCAGCAGCTTAGACCTAGCGGGAGTTTACAATGAGCAGTTCTTC. It specifies CASSLDLAGVYNEQFF. Together with reference TRBV11-2 and TRBJ2-1, the CDR3 gives the full variable domain: EAGVAQSPRYKIIEKRQSVAFWCNPISGHATLYWYQQILGQGPKLLIQFQNNGVVDDSQLPKDRFSAERLKGVDSTLKIQPAKLEDSAVYLCASSLDLAGVYNEQFFGPGTRLTVL.